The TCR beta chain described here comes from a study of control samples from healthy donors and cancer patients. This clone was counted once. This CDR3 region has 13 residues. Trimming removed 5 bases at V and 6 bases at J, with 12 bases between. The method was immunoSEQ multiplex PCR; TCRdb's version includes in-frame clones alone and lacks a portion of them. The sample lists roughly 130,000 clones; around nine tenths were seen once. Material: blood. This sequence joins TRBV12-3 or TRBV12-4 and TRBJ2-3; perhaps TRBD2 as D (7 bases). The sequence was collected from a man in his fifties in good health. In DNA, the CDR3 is TGTGCCAGCAGTCCCGCGGGGGCGGATACGCAGTATTTT. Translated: CASSPAGADTQYF.